One and the same sample provided the 2 T cell receptor beta chains below, sequenced in a study of blood T cell repertoires in COVID-19. The repertoire was sequenced with immunoSEQ multiplex PCR; TCRdb's copy has only in-frame clones and lacks some. The data show fewer than 200,000 clones, with 84% seen just once and 3.2% held by the top ten. Source material: PBMCs or T cells enriched from blood (not recorded which). These receptors originate from a woman between 25 and 40 years old who had been exposed to COVID-19.

The chain has TRBV19 and TRBJ1-2; 7 nucleotides align to TRBD1. This CDR3 is built from 13 residues. V shed 5 bases and J 8 bases; nucleotides not matched to a gene: 8. Germline V gene sequence: CDR1 LNHDA, CDR2 SQIVND (reference sequence). Here the CDR3 reads CASSVHRGEGYTF. The CDR3 coding sequence is TGTGCCAGTAGTGTTCACAGGGGAGAGGGCTACACCTTC.

In regard to this clone: The junction differs from germline at one of its ends, possibly a read error. This sequence joins TRBV13 and TRBJ1-1; D ambiguous. Germline V gives CDR1 PRHDT, CDR2 FYEKMQ (reference sequence). The CDR3 contains 14 residues. The CDR3 reads CASSLGMRNTEAFF. The CDR3 nucleotides are TGTGCCAGCAGCCTAGGGATGAGGAACACTGAAGCTTTCTTT.